These 21 T cell receptor beta chains originate from one sample sequenced in a study of blood T cell repertoires in COVID-19. TCRdb's table, derived via immunoSEQ multiplex PCR, lists solely in-frame clones and lacks some. The repertoire holds 130,000 to 150,000 clones, with approximately 87% as singletons. Sequencing used peripheral blood. Receptors were obtained from a woman in her forties with acute or convalescent COVID-19.

The CDR3 coding sequence is TGTGCCAGCAGCTTAGCCGGACCCGGGAGGTTCTTC. As protein: CASSLAGPGRFF. The J gene is TRBJ2-1, the V gene TRBV11-2; a possible D gene is TRBD2 (6 bases). Looked up from germline, CDR1 is SGHAT and CDR2 is FQNNGV. The CDR3 is made up of 12 amino acids. V lost 1 base and J lost 15, with 13 bases in between.

This clone has a single count. V gene TRBV30 combines with J gene TRBJ2-2, with D perhaps matching TRBD2 (6 bases). Trimming left V 8 bases short and J 8 bases short, with 15 bases between. The CDR3 loop spans 12 amino acids. Germline loops: CDR1 GTSNPN, CDR2 SVGIG (reference sequence). The CDR3 bases are TGTGCCGGGGGACTCTCTAGGGGGGAGCTGTTTTTT. Translated, it gives CAGGLSRGELFF.

In its sample, this clone was seen once. The chain uses TRBV11-2 and TRBJ1-6; TRBD1 matches 8 bases. CDR3 length: 15 amino acids. CDR1 is SGHAT, CDR2 FQNNGV, per germline. V lost 7 bases, J lost 9 bases, and 11 bases stayed unmatched. CDR3 sequence: CASTSGTGGISPLHF. The DNA of the CDR3 is TGTGCCAGCACCTCAGGGACAGGAGGCATTTCACCCCTCCACTTT. Complete variable domain (other parts from reference TRBV11-2 and TRBJ1-6): EAGVAQSPRYKIIEKRQSVAFWCNPISGHATLYWYQQILGQGPKLLIQFQNNGVVDDSQLPKDRFSAERLKGVDSTLKIQPAKLEDSAVYLCASTSGTGGISPLHFGNGTRLTVT.

The rearrangement uses TRBV6-5 and TRBJ1-3; 8 nucleotides match TRBD1. This CDR3 has 12 amino acids. Trimming cost V 8 bases and J 4 bases; bases outside gene matches: 1. Germline V lookup: CDR1 MNHEY, CDR2 SVGAGI. CDR3 in amino acids: CASQGAGNTIYF. In DNA form, the CDR3 reads TGTGCCAGCCAGGGGGCCGGAAACACCATATATTTT.

In nucleotides, the CDR3 is TGTGCCAGCAGCTTGGGGACCAGGGCCTTTCCCTATGGCTACACCTTC. Amino acids: CASSLGTRAFPYGYTF. The chain links TRBV5-5 to TRBJ1-2, with D possibly matching TRBD1 (5 bases). Trimming removed 0 bases at V and 4 bases at J, with 16 bases between. Per the germline V gene, CDR1 is SGHKS and CDR2 is YYEKEE (reference sequence). The CDR3 runs to 16 residues.

The chain recombines TRBV18 with TRBJ2-5; 7 bases map to TRBD1. CDR3 length: 14 residues. Germline lookup yields CDR1 KGHSH and CDR2 LQKENI. J lost 5 bases, V lost 2 bases, and 5 bases had no gene match. CDR3 DNA sequence: TGTGCCAGCTCACCAAGACAGGGTCCGGAGACCCAGTACTTC. Its protein is CASSPRQGPETQYF.

This chain links TRBV12-5 with TRBJ1-1; TRBD1 is a possible D gene (5 bases). Trimming removed 1 base at V and 2 bases at J, with 14 bases between. Germline V gene data show CDR1 as LGHNT and CDR2 as FRNRAP. The CDR3 runs 16 residues. The chain's CDR3 is CASGLDVTAKNTEAFF. CDR3 nucleotide sequence: TGTGCTAGTGGTTTGGACGTGACAGCCAAAAACACTGAAGCTTTCTTT.

This chain links TRBV3-1 (or the pseudogene TRBV3-2) with TRBJ1-1; 8 nucleotides align to TRBD1. This CDR3 region has 13 residues. Germline V gene sequence: CDR1 LGHDT, CDR2 YNNKEL (reference sequence). The J segment lost 7 bases and the V segment lost 6 bases, leaving 7 bases of the junction unmatched. CDR3: CASRFAGGGEAFF. The CDR3, as DNA: TGTGCCAGCAGATTCGCAGGGGGCGGTGAAGCTTTCTTT.

V usage is TRBV28 and J usage is TRBJ1-1; TRBD1 matches at 8 bases. V shed 4 bases and J 11 bases; nucleotides not matched to a gene: 3. Germline-derived CDR1 and CDR2 are MDHEN and SYDVKM. The CDR3 length is 11 residues. The CDR3 reads CASSSYRGAFF. In DNA, the CDR3 is TGTGCCAGCAGTTCGTACAGGGGGGCTTTCTTT.

The V gene is TRBV2, the J gene TRBJ1-4; D unresolved. The V end lost 5 bases, the J end lost 3 bases, and 13 bases lay between the germline ends. The CDR3 is made up of 15 amino acids. Germline V gene sequence: CDR1 SNHLY, CDR2 FYNNEI. CDR3 residues: CASSTGEYPNEKLFF. Here the CDR3 DNA reads TGTGCCAGCAGTACCGGGGAGTATCCTAATGAAAAACTGTTTTTT.

This chain joins TRBV10-1 and TRBJ2-1, with 14 bases aligning to TRBD2. The germline V gene has CDR1 WNHNN and CDR2 SYGVQD (reference sequence). The CDR3 is 16 amino acids. Unmatched junction bases numbered 6, after V lost 4 bases and J lost 7 bases. The CDR3 is CASSGRGLAGENEQFF. The CDR3 DNA follows: TGCGCCAGCAGTGGGAGGGGACTAGCGGGAGAGAATGAGCAGTTCTTC.

This clone was observed a few times. The V gene is TRBV4-3, the J gene TRBJ2-5; tentatively, D is TRBD2 (6 bases). V was clipped by 2 bases and J by 1 base, with 11 bases between them. There are 15 residues in the CDR3. Germline V gene lookup returns CDR1 LGHNA and CDR2 YSLEER. The CDR3 here is CASSQLLALQETQYF. DNA of the CDR3: TGCGCCAGCAGCCAACTTCTAGCGCTCCAAGAGACCCAGTACTTC.

The CDR3 DNA follows: TGTGCCAGCAGCCCTCACGGGACTAGCTCCTACGAGCAGTACTTC. Amino acids: CASSPHGTSSYEQYF. This sequence joins TRBV7-2 and TRBJ2-7, with TRBD2 matching 8 bases. Trimming at V came to 5 bases and at J to 0 bases, leaving 6 bases not matched to a gene. CDR1 is SGHTA and CDR2 is FQGNSA in the germline V gene. This CDR3 is 15 amino acids long. Filled out from reference TRBV7-2 and TRBJ2-7, the complete variable domain reads GAGVSQSPSNKVTEKGKDVELRCDPISGHTALYWYRQSLGQGLEFLIYFQGNSAPDKSGLPSDRFSAERTGGSVSTLTIQRTQQEDSAVYLCASSPHGTSSYEQYFGPGTRLTVT.

The chain has TRBV12-5 and TRBJ2-2; 7 bases map to TRBD1. Germline V gene data show CDR1 as LGHNT and CDR2 as FRNRAP. The ends lost 5 bases at V and 1 base at J; junction bases unmatched: 1. This CDR3 comprises 14 residues. CDR3 DNA: TGTGCTAGTGGTCGACAGGGGAACACCGGGGAGCTGTTTTTT. Its protein is CASGRQGNTGELFF.

The rearrangement uses TRBV18 and TRBJ2-3, with D maybe TRBD2 (5 bases). V gave up 2 bases and J gave up 5 bases, with 11 bases separating them. CDR3 length: 14 amino acids. CDR1 and CDR2 (germline): KGHSH, LQKENI. CDR3 sequence reads: CASSPNLALDTQYF. DNA of the CDR3: TGTGCCAGCTCACCAAACTTAGCGTTAGATACGCAGTATTTT.

In this sample, this clone turned up a few times. The chain links TRBV3-1 (or the pseudogene TRBV3-2) to TRBJ1-2; 7 bases agree with TRBD1. The CDR3 covers 15 residues. The V segment lost 1 base and the J segment 4 bases; nucleotides outside the gene matches: 6. CDR1 is LGHDT, CDR2 YNNKEL, per germline (reference sequence). In nucleotides, the CDR3 is TGTGCCAGCAGCCAAGGAATAGGGGGCGTCTATGGCTACACCTTC. As protein: CASSQGIGGVYGYTF.

V is TRBV7-9 and J is TRBJ2-1; no clear D gene. Trimming left V 5 bases short and J 2 bases short, with 19 bases between. The CDR3 extends over 17 amino acids. Looked up from germline, CDR1 is SEHNR and CDR2 is FQNEAQ (reference sequence). In DNA form, the CDR3 reads TGTGCCAGCAGCCGACCCCTCCTGGAGTTAGCCTACAATGAGCAGTTCTTC. Translation: CASSRPLLELAYNEQFF.

This chain joins TRBV19 and TRBJ2-1, with D unresolved. The CDR3 is 16 residues long. CDR1 is LNHDA, CDR2 SQIVND, per germline (reference sequence). The V gene lost 0 bases and the J gene lost 2 bases, with 11 bases spanning the gap. CDR3 in DNA: TGTGCCAGTAGTATAGATCAGGTCAACCCCTACAATGAGCAGTTCTTC. This gives the protein CASSIDQVNPYNEQFF. Using reference TRBV19 and TRBJ2-1 for the parts outside the CDR3, the full variable domain is DGGITQSPKYLFRKEGQNVTLSCEQNLNHDAMYWYRQDPGQGLRLIYYSQIVNDFQKGDIAEGYSVSREKKESFPLTVTSAQKNPTAFYLCASSIDQVNPYNEQFFGPGTRLTVL.

V usage is TRBV30 and J usage is TRBJ2-1; 9 bases align to TRBD2. The CDR3 length is 13 residues. Germline CDR1 and CDR2: GTSNPN and SVGIG (reference sequence). Unmatched junction bases numbered 6, after V lost 8 bases and J lost 4 bases. The CDR3 DNA sequence: TGTGCCAGGGGCCTAGCGGGGTACAATGAGCAGTTCTTC. Translation: CARGLAGYNEQFF.

The V call is TRBV7-9, the J call TRBJ2-7; TRBD1 matches at 10 bases. The CDR3 is 18 residues long. Germline CDR1 is SEHNR and CDR2 is FQNEAQ (reference sequence). Unmatched junction bases numbered 17, after V lost 2 bases and J lost 7 bases. CDR3 nucleotide sequence: TGTGCCAGCAGCTTACCTAATCCCCGGGACAGGGGCTATGGAGAGCAGTACTTC. It specifies CASSLPNPRDRGYGEQYF.

The chain is built from TRBV24-1 and TRBJ1-2, with D maybe TRBD1 (6 bases). Looked up from germline, CDR1 is KGHDR and CDR2 is SFDVKD. The CDR3 extends over 14 amino acids. Trimming took 4 bases from V and 8 from J, leaving 16 bases between them. The CDR3 is CATSESDRRFGYTF. The CDR3, as DNA: TGTGCCACCAGTGAATCAGACAGGAGATTCGGCTACACCTTC.